This TCR beta chain was observed in a study of blood T cells in healthy people across ages. Study-wide results and caveats: Higher diversity, along with more naive CD4+ cells, distinguished long-lived donors from aged donors. Among T cells, TCR beta diversity per million cells dropped roughly linearly as age rose.

Between the trimmed V and J ends, which lost 1 base and 3 bases, there was a span of 8 bases. The length of the CDR3 is 14 residues. Germline V gene lookup returns CDR1 SGHTA and CDR2 FQGNSA. This clonotype appeared a few times. Its antigen is still unknown. A J-beta primer mix and a sample-barcoded 5' primer were used in a second PCR of about 7 to 12 cycles. TCRdb analysed the 5' RACE reads with MiXCR anew, one entry per CDR3 protein. Of 700,000 to 850,000 distinct CDR3 sequences listed, 53% are singletons. This TCR came from an elderly man in good health. This chain joins TRBV7-2 and TRBJ2-3; unclear D gene. Material for sequencing was blood. The CDR3 spells CASSLVGPTDTQYF. Written as DNA, the CDR3 is TGTGCCAGCAGCTTAGTGGGCCCTACAGATACGCAGTATTTT.